The 23 T cell receptor beta chains given below trace back to one sample, sequenced in a study of cytomegalovirus exposure and HLA in healthy donors. Primers for the PCR totalled 60 Vbeta and 13 Jbeta. The protocol was immunoSEQ multiplex PCR, while the TCRdb copy is restricted to in-frame clones and leaves out a portion. The sample holds 100,000 to 150,000 clones; roughly 87% are singletons and the top ten take around 1.5%. The sample consisted of PBMCs. The receptors were sampled from a woman under 30 in good health and CMV-seronegative.

The rearrangement joins TRBV30 to TRBJ1-2; D remains ambiguous. The V and J ends lost 3 bases and 3 bases respectively, with 8 bases between them. Germline V gene data show CDR1 as GTSNPN and CDR2 as SVGIG (reference sequence). CDR3 length: 12 amino acids. CDR3 sequence (DNA): TGTGCCTGGAGCGGGAGACACTATGGCTACACCTTC. This codes for CAWSGRHYGYTF.

The V and J genes are TRBV11-2 and TRBJ2-7; 8 nucleotides align to TRBD2. This CDR3 is built from 18 residues. Germline V lookup: CDR1 SGHAT, CDR2 FQNNGV. Trimming took 0 bases from V and 5 from J; bases not matched to a gene: 15. CDR3 region: CASSLDRRGGLGRDEQYF. The DNA of the CDR3 is TGTGCCAGCAGCTTAGATCGTCGGGGGGGGCTAGGGAGGGACGAGCAGTACTTC.

The genes are TRBV10-3 and TRBJ2-1, with 7 bases matching TRBD1. The CDR3 is made up of 13 amino acids. The germline V gene encodes CDR1 ENHRY and CDR2 SYGVKD. Trimming at V came to 2 bases and at J to 5 bases, leaving 0 bases not matched to a gene. The CDR3 reads CAISETGDNEQFF. CDR3 in DNA: TGTGCCATCAGTGAGACAGGGGACAATGAGCAGTTCTTC.

The chain employs TRBV5-4 and TRBJ2-5; TRBD2 matches at 11 bases. Looked up from germline, CDR1 is SGHNT and CDR2 is YYREEE (reference sequence). V lost 4 bases and J lost 2; bases outside the gene matches: 4. This CDR3 comprises 15 residues. The CDR3 loop reads CASSPGTSGQETQYF. For the CDR3, the DNA is TGTGCCAGCAGCCCCGGGACTAGCGGTCAAGAGACCCAGTACTTC.

This chain uses TRBV7-9 with TRBJ1-2; 7 bases are a match to TRBD1. The CDR3 covers 14 residues. Germline CDR1 and CDR2: SEHNR and FQNEAQ (reference sequence). V was pared by 4 bases and J by 3 bases, with 5 bases of the junction left unmatched. The CDR3 is CASSSWDRDYGYTF. The CDR3 DNA reads TGTGCCAGCAGCTCGTGGGACAGAGACTATGGCTACACCTTC.

The genes are TRBV7-2 and TRBJ2-1; 10 bases map to TRBD2. CDR1 is SGHTA, CDR2 FQGNSA, per germline. This CDR3 spans 18 amino acids. Losses at the gene ends were 5 bases for V and 1 base for J; bases not matched to a gene: 11. CDR3 DNA: TGTGCCAGCAGCCTCCTGCGAGCGGGAGGGCCTTCCTACAATGAGCAGTTCTTC. Residues: CASSLLRAGGPSYNEQFF.

V is TRBV7-9 and J is TRBJ2-7, with D tentatively TRBD2 (6 bases). Trimming pared 6 bases from V and 5 bases from J, leaving 20 bases between. CDR3 size: 15 residues. Germline V gene lookup returns CDR1 SEHNR and CDR2 FQNEAQ (reference sequence). The CDR3 nucleotides are TGTGCCAGCAGTCACCCCCAGGGAGGTTCCCACGAGCAGTACTTC. It translates to CASSHPQGGSHEQYF.

The V and J genes are TRBV29-1 and TRBJ1-4; a weak D match, TRBD1 (5 bases). CDR3 size: 15 residues. The V gene lost 4 bases and the J gene lost 7 bases, with 19 bases spanning the gap. From germline, CDR1 is SQVTM and CDR2 ANQGSEA. The CDR3 region is CSVVPPGGSSEKLFF. CDR3 in DNA: TGCAGCGTTGTACCGCCGGGGGGTTCAAGTGAAAAACTGTTTTTT.

The chain carries TRBV5-4 and TRBJ2-1; a possible D gene is TRBD2 (6 bases). Germline loops: CDR1 SGHNT, CDR2 YYREEE (reference sequence). The CDR3 runs to 14 residues. With 4 bases removed from V and 0 bases from J, the gap between germline ends came to 8 bases. CDR3 nucleotide sequence: TGTGCCAGCAGCCGGGGGAGCTCCTACAATGAGCAGTTCTTC. The encoded protein is CASSRGSSYNEQFF.

The chain joins TRBV7-2 to TRBJ2-7, with TRBD2 as a possible D gene (7 bases). The CDR3 has 16 residues. Germline V CDR1 and CDR2: SGHTA, FQGNSA. Trimming pared 4 bases from V and 1 base from J, leaving 17 bases between. CDR3 sequence reads: CASSWQTGGASYEQYF. DNA of the CDR3: TGTGCCAGCAGCTGGCAGACGGGGGGCGCTTCCTACGAGCAGTACTTC.

This chain uses TRBV6-6 with TRBJ2-1; 7 bases fit TRBD1. In germline, CDR1 is MNHNY, CDR2 SVGAGI (reference sequence). Trimming took 5 bases from V and 4 from J; bases not matched to a gene: 5. The CDR3 is made up of 14 amino acids. DNA for the CDR3: TGTGCCAGCAGTCAGGGGGACACTTACAATGAGCAGTTCTTC. As protein: CASSQGDTYNEQFF.

The chain is built from TRBV7-2 and TRBJ2-7; possibly TRBD1 for D (5 bases). The ends were cut back, 1 base at V and 6 bases at J, with 7 bases in the middle. Germline lookup yields CDR1 SGHTA and CDR2 FQGNSA. CDR3 length: 12 amino acids. The CDR3, as DNA: TGTGCCAGCAGCTTAGAAGACAGCGAGCAGTACTTC. The encoded protein is CASSLEDSEQYF.

This sequence joins TRBV4-1 and TRBJ1-3; TRBD1 agrees at 7 bases. The germline V gene encodes CDR1 MGHRA and CDR2 YSYEKL. The CDR3 has 17 residues. The ends lost 1 base at V and 8 bases at J; junction bases unmatched: 14. CDR3 DNA sequence: TGCGCCAGCAGCCAAGGGATGGGGACAGCCATACGGTACACCATATATTTT. Protein product: CASSQGMGTAIRYTIYF.

The rearrangement joins TRBV7-2 to TRBJ2-1; no clear D. CDR3 size: 13 residues. Germline V gene lookup returns CDR1 SGHTA and CDR2 FQGNSA. The V end lost 3 bases, the J end lost 4 bases, and 7 bases lay between the germline ends. CDR3 bases: TGTGCCAGCAGCTTGCAGAAGTACAATGAGCAGTTCTTC. It specifies CASSLQKYNEQFF.

V and J are TRBV28 and TRBJ2-1; D not resolved. Germline V gene data show CDR1 as MDHEN and CDR2 as SYDVKM. V lost 5 bases to trimming and J lost 9 bases, with 11 bases between them. The length of the CDR3 is 12 residues. The CDR3 spells CASSPTVVEQFF. The CDR3, as DNA: TGTGCCAGCAGTCCAACAGTGGTTGAGCAGTTCTTC.

This chain links TRBV6-5 with TRBJ2-7; TRBD2 might be the D (6 bases). This CDR3 is 16 amino acids long. Per the germline V gene, CDR1 is MNHEY and CDR2 is SVGAGI. V lost 0 bases to trimming and J lost 3 bases, with 15 bases between them. As DNA, the CDR3 is TGTGCCAGCAGTTACTCAACCGGGACTGATATCTACGAGCAGTACTTC. Encoded protein: CASSYSTGTDIYEQYF.

V is TRBV30 and J is TRBJ1-5, with D unresolved. The germline CDR1 and CDR2 sequences are GTSNPN and SVGIG (reference sequence). The CDR3 is 13 residues long. V was trimmed by 2 bases and J by 5 bases, leaving 10 bases between them. The CDR3 loop reads CAWSLGRDQPQHF. CDR3 DNA sequence: TGTGCCTGGAGTCTGGGCCGAGATCAGCCCCAGCATTTT. Using reference TRBV30 and TRBJ1-5 for the parts outside the CDR3, the full variable domain is SQTIHQWPATLVQPVGSPLSLECTVEGTSNPNLYWYRQAAGRGLQLLFYSVGIGQISSEVPQNLSASRPQDRQFILSSKKLLLSDSGFYLCAWSLGRDQPQHFGDGTRLSIL.

The rearrangement links TRBV11-2 to TRBJ1-5; 9 bases fit TRBD1. V lost 5 bases to trimming and J lost 6 bases; unmatched junction nucleotides: 8. The CDR3 sequence is 15 residues long. Germline V lookup: CDR1 SGHAT, CDR2 FQNNGV. Here the CDR3 DNA reads TGTGCCAGCAGCCCGAGACAGGGGGAAGGTCAGCCCCAGCATTTT. It specifies CASSPRQGEGQPQHF.

The genes are TRBV27 and TRBJ1-2; D not resolved. Trimming stripped 8 bases from V and 4 bases from J, with 8 bases between. Looked up from germline, CDR1 is MNHEY and CDR2 is SMNVEV (reference sequence). The CDR3 extends over 11 amino acids. The CDR3 nucleotides are TGTGCCAGCCTGGGAGCCTATGGCTACACCTTC. It yields the protein CASLGAYGYTF.

This chain joins TRBV18 and TRBJ2-5, with 7 positions matching TRBD2. The CDR3 totals 13 residues. After removal of 0 bases from V and 5 bases from J, the junction contained 0 bases not matched to a gene. Germline-derived CDR1 and CDR2 are KGHSH and LQKENI. CDR3 sequence: CASSPPGGETQYF. The CDR3 nucleotides read TGTGCCAGCTCACCACCGGGGGGGGAGACCCAGTACTTC.

In its sample, this clone was seen a few times. This chain connects TRBV5-4 to TRBJ2-7; 10 bases align to TRBD2. The J segment lost 1 base and the V segment lost 3 bases, leaving 4 bases of the junction unmatched. This CDR3 is built from 15 residues. Per the germline V gene, CDR1 is SGHNT and CDR2 is YYREEE (reference sequence). The DNA of the CDR3 is TGTGCCAGCAGCTCCGGACTAGCGGCTTCCTACGAGCAGTACTTC. Its protein is CASSSGLAASYEQYF.

The chain couples TRBV6-6 to TRBJ1-5, with no clear D. Trimming cost V 7 bases and J 5 bases, with 12 bases left between them. Germline V gives CDR1 MNHNY, CDR2 SVGAGI (reference sequence). The length of the CDR3 is 13 residues. As DNA, the CDR3 is TGTGCCAGCACTCGACGGAGCGATCAGCCCCAGCATTTT. It encodes CASTRRSDQPQHF.

Only one count was recorded for this clone. This chain links TRBV10-2 with TRBJ1-3; 9 nucleotides agree with TRBD1. This CDR3 is 16 amino acids long. V dropped 4 bases and J dropped 3; count of bases not matched to a gene: 7. The germline CDR1 and CDR2 sequences are WSHSY and SAAADI. The CDR3 DNA sequence: TGCGCCAGCAGTGTTTCCGGGACAGGGAGTGGAAACACCATATATTTT. Residues: CASSVSGTGSGNTIYF.